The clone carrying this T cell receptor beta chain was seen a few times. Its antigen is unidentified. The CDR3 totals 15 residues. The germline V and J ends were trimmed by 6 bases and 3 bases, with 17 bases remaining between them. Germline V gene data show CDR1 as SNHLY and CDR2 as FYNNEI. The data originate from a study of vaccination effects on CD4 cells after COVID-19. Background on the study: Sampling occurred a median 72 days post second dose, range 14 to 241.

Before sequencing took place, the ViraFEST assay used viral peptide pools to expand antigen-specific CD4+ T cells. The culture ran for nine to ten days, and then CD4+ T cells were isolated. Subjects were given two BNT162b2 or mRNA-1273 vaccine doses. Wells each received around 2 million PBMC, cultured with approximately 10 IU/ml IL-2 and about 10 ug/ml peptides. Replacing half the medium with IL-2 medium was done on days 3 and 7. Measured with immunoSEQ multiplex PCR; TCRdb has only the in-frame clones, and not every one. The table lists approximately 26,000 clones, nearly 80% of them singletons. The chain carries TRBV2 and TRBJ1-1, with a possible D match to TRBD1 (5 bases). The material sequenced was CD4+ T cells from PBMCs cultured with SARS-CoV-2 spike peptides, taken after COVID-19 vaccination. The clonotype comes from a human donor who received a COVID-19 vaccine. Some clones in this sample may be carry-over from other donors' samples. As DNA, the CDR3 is TGTGCCAGCAGAAAAGAATCAGGGAGGGACACTGAAGCTTTCTTT. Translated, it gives CASRKESGRDTEAFF.